The following is a T cell receptor (beta chain) sequence with its context. The protocol was immunoSEQ multiplex PCR, while the TCRdb copy is restricted to in-frame clones and leaves out a portion. The data hold about 200,000 clones, with approximately 79% observed a single time. The CDR3 contains 14 residues. Germline CDR1 and CDR2: MNHEY and SVGEGT. The V gene lost 0 bases and the J gene lost 14 bases, with 18 bases spanning the gap. Participants came from 20 to 25 US areas, aged about 18 to 90 years. The entry originates in a study of blood T cell repertoires in COVID-19. The source of this sequence is an older woman with acute COVID-19. The sequenced sample was PBMCs or T cells enriched from blood (not recorded which). V usage is TRBV6-2 or TRBV6-3 and J usage is TRBJ2-3; TRBD1 might be the D (5 bases). Written as DNA, the CDR3 is TGTGCCAGCAGTTACTCCCCGCAAGGGGTCTTTCCGTATTTT. This encodes CASSYSPQGVFPYF.